This T cell receptor beta chain was sequenced during a study of T cell repertoires in cytomegalovirus infection. Study-wide background: The public TCR beta signatures pointed to both CMV infection and matching HLA type.

This clonotype was seen only a few times. Antigen unknown. Overall study results and limits: Totalled public TCR beta family frequency picked out people who carried CMV plus the relevant HLA. Ex vivo, HLA-C-restricted CMV-specific TCR beta clonotypes prevailed over the rest of the response.

Germline values: CDR1 SQVTM, CDR2 ANQGSEA. The CDR3 extends over 13 amino acids. Trimming took off 3 bases at V and 4 bases at J, with 13 bases between the two ends. TCRdb ran MiXCR on the reads and lists one entry per CDR3 protein. The sample lists under 200,000 distinct CDR3 sequences; roughly 9.8% were seen once. The chain has TRBV29-1 and TRBJ2-7; tentatively, D is TRBD2 (6 bases). This TCR was sampled from a human donor in good health (CMV status not recorded). Some clones in this sample may be carry-over from other donors' samples. The source material was PBMCs. CDR3 nucleotides: TGCAGCGTTGAGGGGGGTGAGAAGTACGAGCAGTACTTC. Translation gives CSVEGGEKYEQYF.